This TCR beta chain stems from a study of control samples from healthy donors and cancer patients. Profiled with immunoSEQ multiplex PCR; TCRdb holds only in-frame clones, not every one. The data show over 80,000 clones, with roughly 78% seen just once and roughly 2% held by the top ten. This CDR3 region has 12 residues. CDR1 is SNHLY, CDR2 FYNNEI, per germline. Trimming removed 6 bases at V and 9 bases at J, with 12 bases between. This receptor was obtained from a man aged 55 to 70 in good health. The chain couples TRBV2 to TRBJ1-5; tentatively, D is TRBD1 (6 bases). The specimen was blood. The CDR3 loop is CASSQTGPPQHF. The CDR3 coding sequence is TGTGCCAGCAGCCAAACAGGGCCGCCCCAGCATTTT.